The 30 T cell receptor beta chains presented below share a single source sample, sequenced in a study of CD8+CD57+ T cells in acquired aplastic anemia. CDR3 and TCR beta VDJ profiling relied on a genomic DNA template. TCRdb recomputed calls from the reads with MiXCR, one row per CDR3 protein. The sample yields around 500,000 distinct CDR3 sequences, around 32% seen once. Flow cytometry had shown expanded CD8+CD57+ cells in the patients chosen for sequencing. Source material: sorted CD4+, CD8+, or CD8+CD57+ T cells (not recorded which) from PBMCs. Source of these receptors: a human donor with aplastic anemia.

Only a few counts were recorded for this clonotype. The V call is TRBV19, the J call TRBJ2-6, with D tentatively TRBD1 (6 bases). Per germline, CDR1 LNHDA and CDR2 SQIVND (reference sequence). The CDR3 loop spans 14 amino acids. Trimming shortened V by 8 bases and J by 1 base, and 9 bases separated the two germline ends. The CDR3 here is CASAQGSGANVLTF. The CDR3 DNA reads TGTGCCAGTGCACAGGGATCTGGGGCCAACGTCCTGACTTTC.

The chain carries TRBV10-1 and TRBJ2-1, with 7 bases that match TRBD1. V gave up 7 bases and J gave up 5 bases; unmatched junction bases: 23. The CDR3 has 19 residues. Germline CDR1 reads WNHNN; CDR2 reads SYGVQD (reference sequence). The CDR3 protein is CASNRPRPGVGQTNNEQFF. The CDR3, as DNA: TGCGCCAGCAATCGACCAAGACCCGGTGTGGGACAGACGAACAATGAGCAGTTCTTC.

This clonotype was counted a few times. The chain employs TRBV29-1 and TRBJ1-2; 9 positions agree with TRBD1. The CDR3 is 14 amino acids. CDR1 and CDR2 from the germline V gene are SQVTM and ANQGSEA. V was clipped by 6 bases and J by 3 bases; unmatched bases: 8. The DNA of the CDR3 is TGCAGCGTGACCATGACAGGGGGGTACTATGGCTACACCTTC. This codes for CSVTMTGGYYGYTF.

This clonotype has at least ten counts. The rearrangement joins TRBV25-1 to TRBJ1-1; D unresolved. CDR3 length: 17 amino acids. The germline gives CDR1 MGHDK, CDR2 SYGVNS. V was pared by 1 base and J by 0 bases, with 15 bases between. The CDR3, as DNA: TGTGCCAGCAGTGAATCCCCCCTAAGCAAAATGAACACTGAAGCTTTCTTT. Its translation: CASSESPLSKMNTEAFF.

V gene TRBV11-1 combines with J gene TRBJ2-1, with 12 bases lining up with TRBD2. V was clipped by 6 bases and J by 6 bases; unmatched bases: 6. This CDR3 spans 15 amino acids. Germline CDR1 and CDR2: SGHAT and FQDESV (reference sequence). In DNA, the CDR3 is TGTGCCAGCAGACCGACTAGCGGGAGTCGCAATGAGCAGTTCTTC. Translation gives CASRPTSGSRNEQFF. The variable domain in full, completed from reference TRBV11-1 and TRBJ2-1, reads EAEVAQSPRYKITEKSQAVAFWCDPISGHATLYWYRQILGQGPELLVQFQDESVVDDSQLPKDRFSAERLKGVDSTLKIQPAELGDSAMYLCASRPTSGSRNEQFFGPGTRLTVL.

The sample holds many counts of this clonotype. The chain recombines TRBV10-1 with TRBJ1-1, with D unresolved. This CDR3 spans 13 amino acids. The germline V gene has CDR1 WNHNN and CDR2 SYGVQD (reference sequence). The V and J ends lost 5 bases and 3 bases respectively, with 10 bases between them. Here the CDR3 DNA reads TGCGCCAGCAGTTACGGCTGGGACACTGAAGCTTTCTTT. It codes for CASSYGWDTEAFF.

This clonotype came up a few times. This chain uses TRBV11-2 with TRBJ1-2; D uncertain. V was clipped by 1 base and J by 8 bases, with 23 bases between them. Germline-derived CDR1 and CDR2 are SGHAT and FQNNGV. CDR3 length equals 17 residues. In nucleotides, the CDR3 is TGTGCCAGCAGCTTAGTCGTGGGAGGGATAAGGCCTGGGGGCTACACCTTC. Translated, it gives CASSLVVGGIRPGGYTF.

This clonotype was recorded only once. The rearrangement links TRBV18 to TRBJ2-2; the match to TRBD2 covers 11 bases. Germline trimming cut 3 bases from V and 5 bases from J; bases unmatched to any gene: 5. The CDR3 is made up of 16 amino acids. Germline loops: CDR1 KGHSH, CDR2 LQKENI. CDR3 region: CASSPYTSGRTGELFF. CDR3 DNA sequence: TGTGCCAGCTCACCTTACACTAGCGGGAGAACCGGGGAGCTGTTTTTT.

This chain links TRBV20-1 with TRBJ2-1; tentative D call: TRBD1 (5 bases). CDR1 and CDR2 (germline): DFQATT, SNEGSKA (reference sequence). This CDR3 contains 14 residues. V was pared by 4 bases and J by 3 bases, with 13 bases between. CDR3 sequence reads: CSAKGLLIYNEQFF. The CDR3 bases are TGCAGTGCTAAGGGGCTCCTTATCTACAATGAGCAGTTCTTC.

This chain connects TRBV10-1 to TRBJ1-2, with TRBD1 identical over 12 bases. Germline V gene data show CDR1 as WNHNN and CDR2 as SYGVQD (reference sequence). J gave up 8 bases and V 6 bases, and 10 bases lay outside the gene matches. This CDR3 contains 15 residues. For the CDR3, the DNA is TGCGCCAGCAGAGATGGGACAGGGGGCTTCAGCGGCTACACCTTC. As protein: CASRDGTGGFSGYTF.

This clonotype was observed a few times. The chain employs TRBV6-5 and TRBJ2-1; perhaps TRBD2 as D (6 bases). Germline assignment: CDR1 MNHEY and CDR2 SVGAGI. There are 14 residues in the CDR3. The V and J ends lost 0 bases and 7 bases respectively, with 10 bases between them. CDR3 in DNA: TGTGCCAGCAGTTACTCGCATGGGAGGAATGAGCAGTTCTTC. Encoded protein: CASSYSHGRNEQFF.

The chain links TRBV20-1 to TRBJ2-2; D not certain. V was shortened by 0 bases and J by 3 bases, with 5 bases between the two germline ends. Germline CDR1 is DFQATT and CDR2 is SNEGSKA (reference sequence). This CDR3 spans 13 amino acids. The CDR3 is CSAREWYTGELFF. For the CDR3, the DNA is TGCAGTGCTAGAGAATGGTACACCGGGGAGCTGTTTTTT.

Ten or more counts support this clonotype. The J gene is TRBJ2-5, the V gene TRBV19, with 10 positions matching TRBD2. With V trimmed by 5 bases and J by 2 bases, 5 bases remained unmatched. The CDR3 consists of 15 residues. Germline V gives CDR1 LNHDA, CDR2 SQIVND (reference sequence). CDR3 loop: CASSFQTSGQETQYF. The CDR3, as DNA: TGTGCCAGTAGTTTCCAGACTAGCGGGCAAGAGACCCAGTACTTC.

The chain has TRBV19 and TRBJ1-2, with D uncertain. Looked up from germline, CDR1 is LNHDA and CDR2 is SQIVND (reference sequence). The CDR3 loop spans 14 amino acids. The V and J ends lost 7 bases and 2 bases respectively, with 14 bases between them. The CDR3 DNA follows: TGTGCCAGTACCCATGTACCGGGAAACTATGGCTACACCTTC. Translated: CASTHVPGNYGYTF.

The table lists this clonotype with many counts. This chain connects TRBV7-9 to TRBJ2-2; D unclear. Germline V gene data show CDR1 as SEHNR and CDR2 as FQNEAQ (reference sequence). The V end lost 4 bases, the J end lost 5 bases, and 5 bases lay between the germline ends. The CDR3 has 12 amino acids. CDR3 protein: CASSSVTGELFF. CDR3 DNA: TGTGCCAGCAGCTCCGTGACCGGGGAGCTGTTTTTT.

This clonotype has a count of ten or more. The chain employs TRBV7-9 and TRBJ1-1; D is uncertain. The V end lost 7 bases, the J end lost 1 base, and 16 bases lay between the germline ends. The CDR3 is 15 residues long. The germline CDR1 and CDR2 sequences are SEHNR and FQNEAQ (reference sequence). The CDR3 DNA follows: TGTGCCAGCACCACTCTGGGGAGACAGAACACTGAAGCTTTCTTT. This encodes CASTTLGRQNTEAFF.

The V and J genes are TRBV25-1 and TRBJ1-6; 7 bases align to TRBD1. The V and J ends lost 6 bases and 2 bases, in that order; junction bases with no gene match: 13. CDR3 length: 18 residues. CDR1 MGHDK and CDR2 SYGVNS come from the germline V gene. The CDR3 nucleotides are TGTGCCAGCAGCCAAGAGGGGGCAGGACCCCCCTATAATTCACCCCTCCACTTT. Translation: CASSQEGAGPPYNSPLHF.

This clonotype showed up many times. The chain links TRBV20-1 to TRBJ1-2; a weak D match, TRBD1 (5 bases). Germline V gene data show CDR1 as DFQATT and CDR2 as SNEGSKA (reference sequence). This CDR3 spans 13 amino acids. Trimming removed 3 bases at V and 4 bases at J, with 12 bases between. CDR3 in amino acids: CSARVGGGYGYTF. Here the CDR3 DNA reads TGCAGTGCTAGGGTCGGGGGTGGCTATGGCTACACCTTC.

The chain couples TRBV20-1 to TRBJ1-1; D not resolved. CDR1 is DFQATT, CDR2 SNEGSKA, per germline (reference sequence). There are 14 residues in the CDR3. Trimming removed 5 bases from V and 4 bases from J, with 17 bases in between. The CDR3 reads CSAPRLEVGTEAFF. For the CDR3, the DNA is TGCAGTGCTCCCCGTCTGGAGGTTGGCACTGAAGCTTTCTTT.

About this clonotype: Without the conserved terminal phenylalanine or tryptophan, this CDR3 likely stems from a read error. Because the CDR3's place on the DNA is in doubt, the DNA is left out and the CDR3 is given as listed by TCRdb. The chain recombines TRBV19 with TRBJ1-6. A total of 8 residues make up the CDR3, ends included. Germline V gene lookup returns CDR1 LNHDA and CDR2 SQIVND (reference sequence). Here the CDR3 reads CASSRSRS.

This sequence joins TRBV20-1 and TRBJ2-5, with D tentatively TRBD2 (7 bases). V shed 5 bases and J shed 4 bases, with 20 bases lying between them. This CDR3 has 15 amino acids. Germline loops: CDR1 DFQATT, CDR2 SNEGSKA (reference sequence). CDR3 nucleotide sequence: TGCAGTGCTCAAAGGGGGGGAATTCGGACAGAGACCCAGTACTTC. Translating gives CSAQRGGIRTETQYF.

This clonotype appeared many times. The chain uses TRBV7-2 and TRBJ1-3, with D tentatively TRBD1 (6 bases). V was shortened by 5 bases and J by 6 bases, with 11 bases between the two germline ends. The CDR3 runs to 13 residues. Germline assignment: CDR1 SGHTA and CDR2 FQGNSA. The CDR3 DNA is TGTGCCAGCAGCCCAGGGGTTGTAAACACCATATATTTT. It translates to CASSPGVVNTIYF. Complete variable domain (other parts from reference TRBV7-2 and TRBJ1-3): GAGVSQSPSNKVTEKGKDVELRCDPISGHTALYWYRQSLGQGLEFLIYFQGNSAPDKSGLPSDRFSAERTGGSVSTLTIQRTQQEDSAVYLCASSPGVVNTIYFGEGSWLTVV.

There are a few counts of this clonotype. The V and J genes are TRBV5-1 and TRBJ2-1, with 11 bases identical to TRBD2. The CDR3 is made up of 14 amino acids. The germline CDR1 and CDR2 sequences are SGHRS and YFSETQ. The V gene end was trimmed by 5 bases and the J gene end by 6 bases; junction bases not matched to a gene: 4. CDR3 protein: CASSLTSGTNEQFF. CDR3 coding DNA: TGCGCCAGCAGTTTGACTAGCGGGACCAATGAGCAGTTCTTC.

The rearrangement uses TRBV7-2 and TRBJ2-7; unclear D gene. The germline V and J ends were trimmed by 4 bases and 5 bases, with 9 bases remaining between them. Germline values: CDR1 SGHTA, CDR2 FQGNSA. The CDR3 sequence is 12 residues long. CDR3 bases: TGTGCCAGCAGCTCCGAAAGAAACGAGCAGTACTTC. Its protein product is CASSSERNEQYF.

The gene calls are TRBV6-5 and TRBJ1-2; tentative D call: TRBD1 (5 bases). Trimming shortened V by 4 bases and J by 2 bases, and 14 bases separated the two germline ends. The germline gives CDR1 MNHEY, CDR2 SVGAGI. This CDR3 comprises 15 residues. The CDR3 sequence is CASSLGAGQNYGYTF. CDR3 nucleotides: TGTGCCAGCAGTTTAGGGGCGGGTCAGAACTATGGCTACACCTTC.

This clonotype was found many times. The J gene is TRBJ2-2, the V gene TRBV7-8; the D is unclear. The CDR3 is made up of 12 amino acids. The germline V and J ends were trimmed by 2 bases and 6 bases, with 4 bases remaining between them. Germline V gene data show CDR1 as SGHVS and CDR2 as FQNEAQ. The CDR3 DNA reads as TGTGCCAGCAGCTTAACATCCGGGGAGCTGTTTTTT. This encodes CASSLTSGELFF. Using reference TRBV7-8 and TRBJ2-2 for the parts outside the CDR3, the full variable domain is GAGVSQSPRYKVAKRGQDVALRCDPISGHVSLFWYQQALGQGPEFLTYFQNEAQLDKSGLPSDRFFAERPEGSVSTLKIQRTQQEDSAVYLCASSLTSGELFFGEGSRLTVL.

As regards this clonotype: This may come from a read error, since a much larger clone is one base off. The chain employs TRBV7-8 and TRBJ2-7; 7 nucleotides align to TRBD1. This CDR3 comprises 16 residues. Germline V gene data show CDR1 as SGHVS and CDR2 as FQNEAQ. V was clipped by 5 bases and J by 2 bases; unmatched bases: 12. The DNA for the CDR3 is TGTGCCAGCAGCCCGGGGACGCCAGGGGGTACCTACGAGCAGTACTTC. Protein: CASSPGTPGGTYEQYF.

Ten or more counts support this clonotype. This sequence joins TRBV24-1 and TRBJ2-7; D not certain. Germline V gene lookup returns CDR1 KGHDR and CDR2 SFDVKD. The CDR3 is made up of 13 amino acids. V was cut by 3 bases and J by 5 bases, with 10 bases left in between. The CDR3 nucleotides read TGTGCCACCAGTGATCCTTCCTTGCACGAGCAGTACTTC. Translating it yields CATSDPSLHEQYF.

At least ten counts were recorded for this clonotype. The conserved closing phenylalanine or tryptophan is absent in this CDR3, likely reflecting a read error. This chain connects TRBV19 to TRBJ1-2; D perhaps matches TRBD1 (5 bases). The CDR3 runs to 14 residues. The germline V gene has CDR1 LNHDA and CDR2 SQIVND (reference sequence). Trimming removed 3 bases at V and 3 bases at J, with 11 bases between. The CDR3 spells CASSIRVEDYGYTL. The CDR3 DNA reads TGTGCCAGTAGTATCAGGGTTGAGGACTATGGCTACACCCTC.

This clonotype has just a few counts. This chain links TRBV9 with TRBJ1-2; maybe TRBD1 (5 bases). Germline V lookup: CDR1 SGDLS, CDR2 YYNGEE. This CDR3 has 15 amino acids. The V end lost 4 bases, the J end lost 8 bases, and 21 bases lay between the germline ends. In DNA form, the CDR3 reads TGTGCCAGCAGCTCCCGGGGCACGGGAGAACGAGGCTACACCTTC. Translated, it gives CASSSRGTGERGYTF.